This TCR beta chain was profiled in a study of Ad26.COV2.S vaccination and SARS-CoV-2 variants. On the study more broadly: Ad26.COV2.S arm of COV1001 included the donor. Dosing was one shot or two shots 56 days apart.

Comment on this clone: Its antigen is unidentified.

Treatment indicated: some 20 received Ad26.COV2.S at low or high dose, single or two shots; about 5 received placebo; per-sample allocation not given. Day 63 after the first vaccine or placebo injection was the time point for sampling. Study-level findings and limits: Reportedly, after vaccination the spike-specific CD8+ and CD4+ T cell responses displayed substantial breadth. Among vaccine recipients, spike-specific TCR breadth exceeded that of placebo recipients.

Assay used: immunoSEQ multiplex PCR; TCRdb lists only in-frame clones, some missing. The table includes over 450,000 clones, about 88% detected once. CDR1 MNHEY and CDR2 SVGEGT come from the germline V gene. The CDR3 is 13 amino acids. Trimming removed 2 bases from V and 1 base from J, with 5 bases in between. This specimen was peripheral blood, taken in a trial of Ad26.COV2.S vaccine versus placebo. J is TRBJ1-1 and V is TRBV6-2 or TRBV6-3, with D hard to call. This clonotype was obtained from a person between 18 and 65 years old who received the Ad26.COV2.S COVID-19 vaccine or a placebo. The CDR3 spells CASSYRANTEAFF. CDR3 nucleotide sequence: TGTGCCAGCAGTTACAGGGCGAACACTGAAGCTTTCTTT.